Listed here are 20 T cell receptor beta chains from one sample, sequenced in a study of monozygotic twins with inflammatory bowel disease. One entry per CDR3 protein, without DNA, is what TCRdb gives after re-calling the 5' RACE reads. The sample data list roughly 320,000 distinct CDR3 sequences. Sequenced: blood. The receptor source for this set is a human donor with ulcerative colitis or Crohn's disease, or a healthy co-twin of an affected twin (not recorded which).

The chain carries TRBV18 and TRBJ1-5. The germline V gene encodes CDR1 KGHSH and CDR2 LQKENI. The CDR3 is made up of 14 amino acids. CDR3 region: CASSAASGNQPQHF.

This chain joins TRBV11-2 and TRBJ1-2; TCRdb indicates TRBD1, and absent DNA this call remains unverified. From germline, CDR1 is SGHAT and CDR2 FQNNGV. The CDR3 consists of 17 residues. This CDR3 reads CASSHNPGTSAFYGYTF.

The CDR3 protein is CASLKSLLEFYEQYF. V gene TRBV12-3 or TRBV12-4 combines with J gene TRBJ2-7. The CDR3 contains 15 residues.

The chain employs TRBV7-9 and TRBJ1-2. Germline loops: CDR1 SEHNR, CDR2 FQNEAQ (reference sequence). CDR3 length: 15 amino acids. The CDR3 protein is CASSLFSIAGYGYTF.

The chain uses TRBV5-1 and TRBJ2-1; TCRdb calls TRBD1, which cannot be checked without DNA. CDR3 length: 18 residues. Per the germline V gene, CDR1 is SGHRS and CDR2 is YFSETQ. CDR3 sequence reads: CASSIARPGGDLYNEQFF.

V and J are TRBV20-1 and TRBJ1-3. Germline V gene lookup returns CDR1 DFQATT and CDR2 SNEGSKA (reference sequence). The CDR3 runs 15 residues. CDR3 residues: CSAREVSISGNTIYF.

The CDR3: CASSPPPTNEKLFF. The rearrangement joins TRBV7-9 to TRBJ1-4; the TRBD1 assignment by TCRdb is unverifiable without DNA. The CDR3 totals 14 residues. Germline CDR1 reads SEHNR; CDR2 reads FQNEAQ (reference sequence).

The CDR3 loop reads CATIVGGGGELFF. The J gene is TRBJ2-2, the V gene TRBV28; the TCRdb call, TRBD1, lacks DNA for checking. This CDR3 comprises 13 residues. CDR1 and CDR2 from the germline V gene are MDHEN and SYDVKM.

The rearrangement links TRBV11-1 to TRBJ2-5; TCRdb indicates TRBD2, and absent DNA this call remains unverified. CDR1 and CDR2 (germline): SGHAT, FQDESV (reference sequence). The CDR3 sequence is 18 residues long. The CDR3: CASSPRIAGEGIGETQYF.

The V and J genes are TRBV7-2 and TRBJ2-2; the D call from TCRdb, TRBD1, cannot be confirmed without DNA. This CDR3 is 15 amino acids long. Germline CDR1 is SGHTA and CDR2 is FQGNSA. The CDR3 region is CASTRDRGHTGELFF. Full variable domain (missing parts from reference TRBV7-2 and TRBJ2-2): GAGVSQSPSNKVTEKGKDVELRCDPISGHTALYWYRQSLGQGLEFLIYFQGNSAPDKSGLPSDRFSAERTGGSVSTLTIQRTQQEDSAVYLCASTRDRGHTGELFFGEGSRLTVL.

This chain links TRBV18 with TRBJ2-7; the TCRdb call, TRBD1, lacks DNA for checking. This CDR3 comprises 15 residues. Germline V gene data show CDR1 as KGHSH and CDR2 as LQKENI. The CDR3 is CASSPRSQSGNTQYF.

This chain joins TRBV10-3 and TRBJ2-3; lacking DNA, the TRBD1 call made by TCRdb goes unchecked. CDR1 and CDR2 from the germline V gene are ENHRY and SYGVKD. This CDR3 region has 14 residues. The CDR3 is CAISDRQGSDTQYF.

The chain has TRBV7-2 and TRBJ1-4; the TCRdb call, TRBD1, lacks DNA for checking. Germline V CDR1 and CDR2: SGHTA, FQGNSA. CDR3 length equals 14 residues. The CDR3 region is CASTEGGRNEKLFF.

The rearrangement links TRBV21-1 to TRBJ1-5; TCRdb proposes TRBD1, but this gene call is untestable without DNA. TRBV21-1 is a known pseudogene. The CDR3 sequence is 16 residues long. The CDR3 protein is CASSNGSQGGNQPQHF.

This chain links TRBV5-4 with TRBJ2-5; TCRdb designates TRBD2, a call that cannot be tested without DNA. Germline loops: CDR1 SGHNT, CDR2 YYREEE (reference sequence). The CDR3 covers 16 residues. The CDR3 reads CASSVGPSGSQETQYF.

This rearrangement joins TRBV18 to TRBJ2-4; lacking DNA, the TRBD1 call made by TCRdb goes unchecked. Germline V gene data show CDR1 as KGHSH and CDR2 as LQKENI. This CDR3 comprises 14 residues. CDR3 sequence reads: CASSSTGAKNIQYF.

The CDR3 reads CSARLLLVPHSSYEQYF. The genes are TRBV20-1 and TRBJ2-7; TCRdb reports TRBD2, a call that lacks DNA to check it against. This CDR3 has 17 amino acids. Germline V gene sequence: CDR1 DFQATT, CDR2 SNEGSKA (reference sequence).

The chain joins TRBV29-1 to TRBJ2-1; without DNA, the TCRdb call of TRBD2 cannot be checked. CDR3 length equals 15 residues. In germline, CDR1 is SQVTM, CDR2 ANQGSEA. The CDR3 sequence is CSVIFGAGGLYEQFF.

This rearrangement joins TRBV5-1 to TRBJ1-6; as DNA is missing, the TRBD1 call by TCRdb cannot be tested. The CDR3 runs to 14 residues. The germline V gene encodes CDR1 SGHRS and CDR2 YFSETQ. This CDR3 reads CASSLDRGNSPLHF.

The chain joins TRBV10-3 to TRBJ2-7; TCRdb's assignment of TRBD1 cannot be checked, as there is no DNA. The CDR3 extends over 14 amino acids. CDR1 is ENHRY and CDR2 is SYGVKD in the germline V gene. Here the CDR3 reads CAISRQETSYEQYF.